Each of the 6 T cell receptor beta chains below was sequenced from the same sample in a study of T cells in Graves' hyperthyroidism and ophthalmopathy. RNA transcripts served as the template for amplifying TCR beta CDR3 regions. The HTBI primer set served for first-round RT-PCR of the TCR CDR3. From the multiplex PCR reads, TCRdb called clonotypes with MiXCR, one entry per CDR3 protein. This repertoire shows approximately 560,000 distinct CDR3 sequences, around 42% found once; its top ten account for roughly 8.2%. The sequenced sample consisted of peripheral blood or thyroid tissue (not recorded which). The receptor set was obtained from a woman aged 18-29 years with Graves' hyperthyroidism.

Note on this clonotype: The conserved phenylalanine or tryptophan normally closing the CDR3 is absent here, so this likely arose from a read error. The limits of the CDR3 on the DNA are not certain, so only TCRdb's listed CDR3 is given. V is TRBV15 and J is TRBJ1-6. Inclusive of both ends, the CDR3 amounts to 10 amino acids. Germline lookup yields CDR1 LNHNV and CDR2 YYDKDF (reference sequence). The CDR3 reads CATSRDSRNY.

This clonotype was counted between two and nine times. This chain links TRBV7-9 with TRBJ2-2, with D perhaps given as TRBD1 or TRBD2 (5 bases each). Trimming cost V 6 bases and J 2 bases, with 10 bases left between them. The CDR3 totals 14 residues. Looked up from germline, CDR1 is SEHNR and CDR2 is FQNEAQ (reference sequence). DNA for the CDR3: TGTGCCAGCAGAAGGGACCTAAACACCGGGGAGCTGTTTTTT. Encoded protein: CASRRDLNTGELFF.

The genes are TRBV20-1 and TRBJ2-2; D unresolved. The V and J ends lost 6 bases and 6 bases respectively, with 14 bases between them. Germline loops: CDR1 DFQATT, CDR2 SNEGSKA (reference sequence). The CDR3 runs 13 residues. The CDR3 spells CSAHMTRPGELFF. Written as DNA, the CDR3 is TGCAGTGCCCACATGACAAGACCCGGGGAGCTGTTTTTT.

Many counts were recorded for this clonotype. The genes are TRBV2 and TRBJ2-5, with unresolved D. Trimming removed 5 bases from V and 6 bases from J, with 7 bases in between. This CDR3 has 11 amino acids. CDR1 SNHLY and CDR2 FYNNEI come from the germline V gene. The CDR3 spells CASSPLQTQYF. As DNA, the CDR3 is TGTGCCAGCAGTCCGTTGCAGACCCAGTACTTC.

V gene TRBV25-1 combines with J gene TRBJ1-1; no reliable D call. This CDR3 spans 14 amino acids. The ends were cut back, 6 bases at V and 6 bases at J, with 17 bases in the middle. Germline CDR1 and CDR2: MGHDK and SYGVNS. CDR3 in amino acids: CASSFLSEMAEAFF. The CDR3 DNA is TGTGCCAGCAGCTTTCTCAGCGAGATGGCTGAAGCTTTCTTT.

Only a few counts were recorded for this clonotype. CDR3 DNA: TGTGCCAGCAGTGAAGGGTGGCAGAGTGAAAAACTGTTTTTT. Protein sequence: CASSEGWQSEKLFF. The rearrangement links TRBV6-6 to TRBJ1-4; D is ambiguous. CDR3 length: 14 residues. In germline, CDR1 is MNHNY, CDR2 SVGAGI (reference sequence). V gave up 5 bases and J gave up 7 bases, with 14 bases separating them.